These 13 T cell receptor beta chains originate from one sample sequenced in a study of T cells in localized non-small cell lung cancer. Sequenced by immunoSEQ multiplex PCR; TCRdb stores in-frame clones only, minus some. Here the sample spans about 59,000 clones, roughly 90% being singletons. Source: peripheral blood, taken before any cancer treatment. Every receptor here comes from a man aged 35 to 70 with stage I lung adenocarcinoma.

This sequence joins TRBV30 and TRBJ2-1, with 7 bases fitting TRBD1. Germline V gene sequence: CDR1 GTSNPN, CDR2 SVGIG (reference sequence). V trimming: 1 base; J trimming: 5 bases; junction bases outside the gene matches: 14. The CDR3 totals 17 residues. CDR3 nucleotides: TGTGCCTGGAGTGGAGGGCACAGGGGCCGCACTGACAATGAGCAGTTCTTC. Translation: CAWSGGHRGRTDNEQFF.

The chain joins TRBV10-3 to TRBJ1-4, with TRBD1 matching 8 bases. CDR1 is ENHRY and CDR2 is SYGVKD in the germline V gene. The CDR3 has 15 amino acids. Trimming at V came to 4 bases and at J to 3 bases, leaving 4 bases not matched to a gene. The CDR3 spells CAISVSGQANEKLFF. The CDR3 DNA reads TGTGCCATCAGTGTCTCGGGACAGGCTAATGAAAAACTGTTTTTT.

This chain's CDR3 is CASSDGTMNTEAFF. CDR3 coding DNA: TGTGCCAGCAGTGACGGAACCATGAACACTGAAGCTTTCTTT. This chain joins TRBV27 and TRBJ1-1; D is unclear. Germline V gene data show CDR1 as MNHEY and CDR2 as SMNVEV (reference sequence). The CDR3 has 14 residues. With 5 bases removed from V and 0 bases from J, the gap between germline ends came to 10 bases.

The V call is TRBV6-1, the J call TRBJ1-5; D remains unclear. Trimming shortened V by 6 bases and J by 4 bases, and 10 bases separated the two germline ends. Germline loops: CDR1 MNHNS, CDR2 SASEGT. The CDR3 consists of 13 residues. CDR3 residues: CASSFRQNQPQHF. The CDR3 region has the DNA TGTGCCAGCAGCTTCCGTCAGAATCAGCCCCAGCATTTT.

The CDR3 DNA follows: TGTGCCAGCACCGCAGGGCAGCTAGCCGGGGAGCTGTTTTTT. It encodes CASTAGQLAGELFF. The chain has TRBV2 and TRBJ2-2, with a weak D call TRBD1 (5 bases). There are 14 residues in the CDR3. Per germline, CDR1 SNHLY and CDR2 FYNNEI. Trimming cost V 7 bases and J 6 bases, with 15 bases left between them.

The rearrangement links TRBV28 to TRBJ2-7; 8 positions agree with TRBD1. Germline lookup yields CDR1 MDHEN and CDR2 SYDVKM. Trimming cost V 4 bases and J 7 bases; bases outside gene matches: 6. The length of the CDR3 is 13 residues. The CDR3 here is CASSYRGSKEQYF. The CDR3 coding sequence is TGTGCCAGCAGTTACAGGGGGTCGAAGGAGCAGTACTTC.

The rearrangement uses TRBV4-1 and TRBJ1-6; 9 bases are shared with TRBD1. The V and J ends lost 1 base and 7 bases, in that order; junction bases with no gene match: 5. The V gene's germline CDR1 is MGHRA and CDR2 YSYEKL. CDR3 length equals 16 residues. CDR3 DNA sequence: TGCGCCAGCAGCCAAGTCTGGACAGGGGACAATTCACCCCTCCACTTT. Translated: CASSQVWTGDNSPLHF.

This clone was detected once. The chain couples TRBV7-8 to TRBJ2-7; D is uncertain. The CDR3 totals 14 residues. V was trimmed by 5 bases and J by 3 bases, leaving 14 bases between them. Germline V gene lookup returns CDR1 SGHVS and CDR2 FQNEAQ. The CDR3 region has the DNA TGTGCCAGCAGCCCGGCTAGAGCGATCTACGAGCAGTACTTC. It is translated as CASSPARAIYEQYF.

This CDR3 reads CAISAGTGGYEQYF. CDR3 DNA sequence: TGTGCCATCAGTGCTGGGACAGGGGGATACGAGCAGTACTTC. The chain has TRBV10-3 and TRBJ2-7; 11 nucleotides line up with TRBD1. The CDR3 covers 14 residues. CDR1 is ENHRY, CDR2 SYGVKD, per germline. The V segment lost 4 bases and the J segment 4 bases; nucleotides outside the gene matches: 3.

This clone showed up just once. The chain uses TRBV30 and TRBJ1-2; D call uncertain. The CDR3 loop spans 14 amino acids. Trimming took off 2 bases at V and 5 bases at J, with 15 bases between the two ends. Germline values: CDR1 GTSNPN, CDR2 SVGIG (reference sequence). The CDR3 reads CAWSRRAAGYGYTF. CDR3 DNA sequence: TGTGCCTGGAGTCGACGGGCAGCTGGGTATGGCTACACCTTC. The variable domain in full, completed from reference TRBV30 and TRBJ1-2, reads SQTIHQWPATLVQPVGSPLSLECTVEGTSNPNLYWYRQAAGRGLQLLFYSVGIGQISSEVPQNLSASRPQDRQFILSSKKLLLSDSGFYLCAWSRRAAGYGYTFGSGTRLTVV.

The gene calls are TRBV29-1 and TRBJ2-7; 7 bases agree with TRBD1. This CDR3 comprises 13 residues. Trimming took 6 bases from V and 7 from J; bases not matched to a gene: 12. In germline, CDR1 is SQVTM, CDR2 ANQGSEA. The CDR3 region is CSVAGTVSGEQYF. The CDR3 nucleotides read TGCAGCGTAGCCGGGACAGTCTCTGGGGAGCAGTACTTC.

This rearrangement joins TRBV6-6 to TRBJ1-2; D is possibly TRBD1 (5 bases). The CDR3 loop spans 13 amino acids. V shed 8 bases and J shed 8 bases, with 18 bases lying between them. CDR1 is MNHNY, CDR2 SVGAGI, per germline (reference sequence). CDR3 DNA sequence: TGTGCCAGCCGCCGGGAGGGGAGGGAAGGCTACACCTTC. It yields the protein CASRREGREGYTF.

This chain connects TRBV2 to TRBJ2-1; 10 bases fit TRBD1. This CDR3 is built from 14 residues. CDR1 and CDR2 from the germline V gene are SNHLY and FYNNEI. V was pared by 7 bases and J by 8 bases, with 8 bases of the junction left unmatched. The CDR3 nucleotides are TGTGCCAGCAACCTCCGGGACAGGGGTGATGAGCAGTTCTTC. As protein: CASNLRDRGDEQFF.